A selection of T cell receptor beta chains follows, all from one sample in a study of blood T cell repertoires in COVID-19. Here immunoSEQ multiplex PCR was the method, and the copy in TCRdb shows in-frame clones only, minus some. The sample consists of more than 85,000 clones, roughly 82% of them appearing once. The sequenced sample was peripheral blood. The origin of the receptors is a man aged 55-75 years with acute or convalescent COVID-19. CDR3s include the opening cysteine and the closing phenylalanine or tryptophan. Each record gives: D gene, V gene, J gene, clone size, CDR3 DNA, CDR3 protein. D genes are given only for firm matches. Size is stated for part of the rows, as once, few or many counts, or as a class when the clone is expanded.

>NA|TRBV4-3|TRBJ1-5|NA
TGCGCCAGCAGCCAATATGACAGGAGACCGAATCAGCCCCAGCATTTT
CASSQYDRRPNQPQHF
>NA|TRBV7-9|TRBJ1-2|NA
TGTGCCAGCAGCGGAGAGGCCGGGAGCTACACCTTC
CASSGEAGSYTF
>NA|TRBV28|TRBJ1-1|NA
TGTGCCAGCAATCCGGTTGAGGTTAAGAACACTGAAGCTTTCTTT
CASNPVEVKNTEAFF
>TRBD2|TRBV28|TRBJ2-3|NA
TGTGCCAGCAGACCATCGACTAGCGGGGGGAGCACAGATACGCAGTATTTT
CASRPSTSGGSTDTQYF
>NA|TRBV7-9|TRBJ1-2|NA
TGTGCCAGCAGCTTAGGGCTCCGGACAGATAGGGGGAACTATGGCTACACCTTC
CASSLGLRTDRGNYGYTF
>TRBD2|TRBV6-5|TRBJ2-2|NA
TGTGCCAGCACCCGGACTAGTGCGAACACCGGGGAGCTGTTTTTT
CASTRTSANTGELFF
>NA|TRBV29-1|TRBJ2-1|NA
TGCAGCGTTGACCAACGGGGGATCACTAATGAGCAGTTCTTC
CSVDQRGITNEQFF
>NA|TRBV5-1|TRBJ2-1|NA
TGCGCCAGCAGCCCGTCTACAGGAGTATACAATGAGCAGTTCTTC
CASSPSTGVYNEQFF
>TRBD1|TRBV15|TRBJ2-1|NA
TGTGCCACCAGCAGAGCAGACAGGGCCCAAAATGAGCAGTTCTTC
CATSRADRAQNEQFF
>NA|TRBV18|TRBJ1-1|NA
TGTGCCAGCTCACCCCAGGGGCAGGGCACTGAAGCTTTCTTT
CASSPQGQGTEAFF
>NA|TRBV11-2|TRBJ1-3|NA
TGTGCCAGCAGCCAGGGCAGATTCTCTGGAAACACCATATATTTT
CASSQGRFSGNTIYF
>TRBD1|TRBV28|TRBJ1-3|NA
TGTGCCAGCAGGCACGGACAGGGCCCCTCTGGAAACACCATATATTTT
CASRHGQGPSGNTIYF
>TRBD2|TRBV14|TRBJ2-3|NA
TGTGCCAGCAGCCCTGACCCGGGACTAGCGGGGGAGGACACAGATACGCAGTATTTT
CASSPDPGLAGEDTDTQYF
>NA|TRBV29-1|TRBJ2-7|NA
TGCAGCGTTGAAGCGGGGGACTACGAGCAGTACTTC
CSVEAGDYEQYF
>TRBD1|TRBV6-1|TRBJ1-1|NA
TGTGCCAGCAGCGAAGGGGGCGTCACTGAAGCTTTCTTT
CASSEGGVTEAFF
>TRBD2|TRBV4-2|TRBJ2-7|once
TGTGCCAGCAGCCAACCCCCTGGGATTAGCGGGGCATACGAGCAGTACTTC
CASSQPPGISGAYEQYF
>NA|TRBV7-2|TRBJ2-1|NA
TGTGCCAGCAGCTTCCCGACAGAGTATGAACAGTTCTTC
CASSFPTEYEQFF
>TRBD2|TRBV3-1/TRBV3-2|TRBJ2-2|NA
TGTGCCAGCAGCCAAAGGACTAGCGGATACACCGGGGAGCTGTTTTTT
CASSQRTSGYTGELFF
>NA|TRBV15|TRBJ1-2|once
TGTGCCACCAGCAGAGATCCGACAGCCTCCGATGGCTACACCTTC
CATSRDPTASDGYTF
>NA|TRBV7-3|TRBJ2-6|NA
TGTGCCAGCAGCTTACAGCCGCTGAGTTCTAGCAACGTCCTGACTTTC
CASSLQPLSSSNVLTF
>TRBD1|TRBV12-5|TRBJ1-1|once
TGTGCTAGTGGAGCACAGGGGGCGAGCACTGAAGCTTTCTTT
CASGAQGASTEAFF
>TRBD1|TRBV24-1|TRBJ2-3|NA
TGTGCCACCGGGGGACAGGGCTGGACAGATACGCAGTATTTT
CATGGQGWTDTQYF
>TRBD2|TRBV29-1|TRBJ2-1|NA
TGCAGCGTAGACGCGGGACTAGCGGGGGGTGAGCAGTTCTTC
CSVDAGLAGGEQFF
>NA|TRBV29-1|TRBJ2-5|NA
TGCAGCTCTCAACAGACCTCAGGCGAGACCCAGTACTTC
CSSQQTSGETQYF